This T cell receptor (beta chain) came from a study of CD8+CD57+ T cells in acquired aplastic anemia. Study-wide results and caveats: Controls did not differ significantly from patients in CD8+ Simpson's diversity.

Of note for this clonotype: Its antigen is not identified.

Patients included in sequencing had previously demonstrated CD8+CD57+ cell expansion by flow cytometry. All patients had severe acquired aplastic anemia. The use of genomic DNA as template underpinned the TCR beta VDJ and CDR3 profiling. One entry per CDR3 protein results from TCRdb running MiXCR on the reads. The sample holds about 150,000 distinct CDR3 sequences, over 50% seen once. This TCR was recovered from a human donor with aplastic anemia. The sequenced material came from sorted CD4+, CD8+, or CD8+CD57+ T cells (not recorded which) from PBMCs.

The CDR3 region has the DNA TGCAGTGCTAGGTACCTGGAAAGCTACGAGCAGTACTTC. Translating it yields CSARYLESYEQYF. This chain joins TRBV20-1 and TRBJ2-7; D is unresolved. Germline assignment: CDR1 DFQATT and CDR2 SNEGSKA (reference sequence). The CDR3 is 13 amino acids. The V end lost 3 bases, the J end lost 3 bases, and 12 bases lay between the germline ends.